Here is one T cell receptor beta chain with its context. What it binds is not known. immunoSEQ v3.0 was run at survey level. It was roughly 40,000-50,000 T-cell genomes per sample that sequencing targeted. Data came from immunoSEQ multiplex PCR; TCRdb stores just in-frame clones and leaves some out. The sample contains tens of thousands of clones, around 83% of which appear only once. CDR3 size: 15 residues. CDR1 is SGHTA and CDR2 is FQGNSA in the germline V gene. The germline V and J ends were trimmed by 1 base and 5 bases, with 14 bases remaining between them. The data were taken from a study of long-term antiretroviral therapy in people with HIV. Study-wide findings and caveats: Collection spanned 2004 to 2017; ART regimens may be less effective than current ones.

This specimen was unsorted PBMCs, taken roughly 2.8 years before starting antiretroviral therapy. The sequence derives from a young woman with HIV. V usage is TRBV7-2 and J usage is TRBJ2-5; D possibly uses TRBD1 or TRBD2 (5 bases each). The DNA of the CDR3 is TGTGCCAGCAGCTTAGACCGGGGACCCAAGGAGACCCAGTACTTC. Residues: CASSLDRGPKETQYF.